The clone carrying this T cell receptor (beta chain) appeared many times. The CDR3 is 14 residues long. Germline lookup yields CDR1 MDHEN and CDR2 SYDVKM. The junction had 6 bases not matched to a gene; V was cut back by 3 bases and J by 7 bases. The data are from a study of T cells in Graves' hyperthyroidism and ophthalmopathy. Researchers amplified the TCR beta CDR3 regions from RNA transcripts. The HTBI primer set was used in a first-round RT-PCR of the TCR CDR3. MiXCR was run by TCRdb on the multiplex PCR reads, yielding one entry per CDR3 protein. The data hold about 130,000 distinct CDR3 sequences, with less than 25% observed a single time.

The sequence was obtained from a woman in her 50s with Graves' hyperthyroidism that later progressed to Graves' ophthalmopathy. The gene calls are TRBV28 and TRBJ2-1; 7 bases are shared with TRBD2. The sequenced sample consisted of blood. This chain's CDR3 is CASSLGGGPNEQFF. CDR3 DNA: TGTGCCAGCAGTTTGGGGGGAGGGCCTAATGAGCAGTTCTTC.